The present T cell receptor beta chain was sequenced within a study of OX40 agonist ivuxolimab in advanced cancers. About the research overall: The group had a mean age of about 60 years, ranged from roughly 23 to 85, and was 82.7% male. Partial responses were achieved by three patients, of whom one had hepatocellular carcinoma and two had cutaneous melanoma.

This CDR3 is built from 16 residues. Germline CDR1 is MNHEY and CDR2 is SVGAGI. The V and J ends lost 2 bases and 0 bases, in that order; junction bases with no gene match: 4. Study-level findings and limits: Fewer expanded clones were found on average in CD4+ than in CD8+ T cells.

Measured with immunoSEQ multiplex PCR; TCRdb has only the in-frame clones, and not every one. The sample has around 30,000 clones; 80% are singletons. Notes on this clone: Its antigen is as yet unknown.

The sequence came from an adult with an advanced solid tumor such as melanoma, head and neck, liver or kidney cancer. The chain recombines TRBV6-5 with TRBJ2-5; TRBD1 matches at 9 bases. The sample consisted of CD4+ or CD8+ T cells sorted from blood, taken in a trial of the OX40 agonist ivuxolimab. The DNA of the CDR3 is TGTGCCAGCAGTTACGGGTGGGACAGGGACCAAGAGACCCAGTACTTC. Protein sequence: CASSYGWDRDQETQYF.